The T cell receptor (beta chain) under discussion was sequenced for a study of cytomegalovirus exposure and HLA in healthy donors. Overall study results and limits: Most likely, a cluster of highly shared sequence variants arose as a sequencing artifact. Equally common other TCR beta chains were less clonally expanded than HLA-associated ones, a later analysis found. Several of the most significant clusters appeared linked to common viral pathogens, based on a later analysis.

Primers included in the PCR were 60 Vbeta and 13 Jbeta primers. Generated by immunoSEQ multiplex PCR, the TCRdb table keeps only in-frame clones and is missing some. The repertoire consists of 170,000 or so clones, with around 84% occurring once and the leading ten covering 5% to 7%. This clone turned up a few times. As yet, its antigen is unknown. Germline V gene lookup returns CDR1 LNHDA and CDR2 SQIVND (reference sequence). Deletions cut 8 bases from V and 2 bases from J, with 16 bases between. The CDR3 runs 15 residues. This receptor was obtained from a man in his fifties in good health and CMV-seropositive. This chain uses TRBV19 with TRBJ2-1, with a weak D call TRBD2 (5 bases). The specimen sequenced was PBMCs. The CDR3 sequence: CASGPAVGTYNEQFF. The CDR3 region has the DNA TGTGCCAGTGGCCCAGCGGTGGGGACCTACAATGAGCAGTTCTTC.